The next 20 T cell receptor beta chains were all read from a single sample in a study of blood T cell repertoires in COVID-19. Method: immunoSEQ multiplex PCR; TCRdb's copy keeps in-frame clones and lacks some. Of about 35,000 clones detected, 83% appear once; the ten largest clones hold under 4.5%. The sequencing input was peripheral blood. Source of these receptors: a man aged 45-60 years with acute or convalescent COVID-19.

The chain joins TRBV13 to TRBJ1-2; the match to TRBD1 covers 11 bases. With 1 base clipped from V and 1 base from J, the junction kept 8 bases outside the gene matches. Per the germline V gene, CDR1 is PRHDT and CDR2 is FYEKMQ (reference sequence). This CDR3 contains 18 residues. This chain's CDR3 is CASSLALPGQGVNYGYTF. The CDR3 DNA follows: TGTGCCAGCAGCTTAGCCTTACCGGGACAGGGGGTTAACTATGGCTACACCTTC.

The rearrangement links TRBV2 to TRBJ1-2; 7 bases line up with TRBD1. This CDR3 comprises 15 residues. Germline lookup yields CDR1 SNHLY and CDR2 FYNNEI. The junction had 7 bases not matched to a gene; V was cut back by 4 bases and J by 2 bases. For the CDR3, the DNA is TGTGCCAGCAGTGTGGTCAGGGGGACCAACTATGGCTACACCTTC. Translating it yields CASSVVRGTNYGYTF.

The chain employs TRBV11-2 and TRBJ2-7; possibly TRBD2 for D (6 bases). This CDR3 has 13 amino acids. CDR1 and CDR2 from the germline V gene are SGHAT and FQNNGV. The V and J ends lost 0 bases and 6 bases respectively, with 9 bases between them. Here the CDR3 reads CASSLEPGSEQYF. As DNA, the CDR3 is TGTGCCAGCAGCTTAGAGCCCGGGAGCGAGCAGTACTTC.

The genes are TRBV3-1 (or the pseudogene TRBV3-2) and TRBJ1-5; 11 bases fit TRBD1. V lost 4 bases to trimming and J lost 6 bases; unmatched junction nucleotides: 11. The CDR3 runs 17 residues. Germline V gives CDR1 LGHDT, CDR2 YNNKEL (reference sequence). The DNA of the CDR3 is TGTGCCAGCAGCCCGGGCGCCGGACAGGGGGCGACTCAGCCCCAGCATTTT. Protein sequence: CASSPGAGQGATQPQHF.

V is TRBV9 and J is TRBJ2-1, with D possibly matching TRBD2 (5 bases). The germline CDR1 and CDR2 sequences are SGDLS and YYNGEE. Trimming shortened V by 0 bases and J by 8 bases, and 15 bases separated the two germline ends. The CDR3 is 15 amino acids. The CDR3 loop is CASSVEGVTYDEQFF. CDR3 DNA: TGTGCCAGCAGCGTAGAGGGAGTTACATACGATGAGCAGTTCTTC.

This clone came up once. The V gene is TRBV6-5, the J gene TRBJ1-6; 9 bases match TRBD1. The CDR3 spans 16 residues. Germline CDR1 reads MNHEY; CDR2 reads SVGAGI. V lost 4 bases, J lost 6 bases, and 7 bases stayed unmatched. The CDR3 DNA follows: TGTGCCAGCAGTTCGGACTTGACAGGGGGTAATTCACCCCTCCACTTT. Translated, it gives CASSSDLTGGNSPLHF.

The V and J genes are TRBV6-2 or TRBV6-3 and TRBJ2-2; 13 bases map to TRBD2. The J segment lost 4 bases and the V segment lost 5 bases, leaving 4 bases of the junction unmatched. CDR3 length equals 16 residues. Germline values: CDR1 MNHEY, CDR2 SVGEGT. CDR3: CASSGLAGVSTGELFF. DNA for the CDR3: TGTGCCAGCAGTGGACTAGCGGGAGTTAGCACCGGGGAGCTGTTTTTT.

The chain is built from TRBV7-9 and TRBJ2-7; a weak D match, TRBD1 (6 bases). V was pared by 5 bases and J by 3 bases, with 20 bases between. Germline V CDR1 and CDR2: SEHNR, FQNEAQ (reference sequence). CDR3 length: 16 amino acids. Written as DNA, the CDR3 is TGTGCCAGCAGCACGATAAGAGGGACATCTATCTACGAGCAGTACTTC. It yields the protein CASSTIRGTSIYEQYF.

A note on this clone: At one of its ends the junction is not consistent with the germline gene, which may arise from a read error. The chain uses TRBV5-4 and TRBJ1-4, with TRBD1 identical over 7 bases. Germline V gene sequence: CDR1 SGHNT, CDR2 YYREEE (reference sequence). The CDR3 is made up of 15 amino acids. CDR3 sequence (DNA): TGTGCCAGTAGCTTGGGAAAGGGGGCGAGGGAAAAACTGTTTTTT. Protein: CASSLGKGAREKLFF.

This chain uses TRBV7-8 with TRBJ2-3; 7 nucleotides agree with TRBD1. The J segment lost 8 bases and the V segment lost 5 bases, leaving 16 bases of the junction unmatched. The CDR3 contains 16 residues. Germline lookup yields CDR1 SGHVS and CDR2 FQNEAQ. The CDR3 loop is CASSITGTESFGTQYF. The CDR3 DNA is TGTGCCAGCAGCATAACTGGGACAGAATCTTTTGGTACGCAGTATTTT.

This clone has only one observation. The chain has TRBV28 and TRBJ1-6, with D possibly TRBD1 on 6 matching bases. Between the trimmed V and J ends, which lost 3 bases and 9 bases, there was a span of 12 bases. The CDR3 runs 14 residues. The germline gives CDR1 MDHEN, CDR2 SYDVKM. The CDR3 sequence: CASSFTGRVSPLHF. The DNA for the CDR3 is TGTGCCAGCAGTTTTACAGGGCGCGTTTCACCCCTCCACTTT.

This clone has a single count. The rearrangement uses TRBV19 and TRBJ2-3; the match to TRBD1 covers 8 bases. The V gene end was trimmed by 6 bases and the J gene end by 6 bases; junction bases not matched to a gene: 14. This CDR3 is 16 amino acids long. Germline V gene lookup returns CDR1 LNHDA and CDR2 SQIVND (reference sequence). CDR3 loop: CASRDPGTGASDTQYF. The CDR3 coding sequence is TGTGCCAGTAGGGATCCCGGGACAGGCGCGTCTGATACGCAGTATTTT.

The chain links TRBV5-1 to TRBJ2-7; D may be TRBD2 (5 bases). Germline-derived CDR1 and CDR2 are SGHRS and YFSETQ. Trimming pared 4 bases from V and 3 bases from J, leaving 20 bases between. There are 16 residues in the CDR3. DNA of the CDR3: TGCGCCAGCAGCCCCCTGAGGGCACTTATGGGCTACGAGCAGTACTTC. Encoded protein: CASSPLRALMGYEQYF.

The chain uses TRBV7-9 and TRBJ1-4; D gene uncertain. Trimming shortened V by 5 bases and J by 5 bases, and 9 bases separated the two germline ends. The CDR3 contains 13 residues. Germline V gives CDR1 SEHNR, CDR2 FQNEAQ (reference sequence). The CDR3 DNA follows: TGTGCCAGCAGCGGCACAGAGAATGAAAAACTGTTTTTT. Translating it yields CASSGTENEKLFF.

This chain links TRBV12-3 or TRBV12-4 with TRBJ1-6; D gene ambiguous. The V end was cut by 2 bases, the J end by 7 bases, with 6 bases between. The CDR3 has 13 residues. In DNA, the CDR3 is TGTGCCAGCAGTTTACTGGAGAATTCACCCCTCCACTTT. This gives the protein CASSLLENSPLHF.

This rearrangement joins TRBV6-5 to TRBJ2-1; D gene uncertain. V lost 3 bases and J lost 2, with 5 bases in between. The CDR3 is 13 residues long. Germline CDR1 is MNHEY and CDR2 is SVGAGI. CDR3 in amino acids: CASSYSPYNEQFF. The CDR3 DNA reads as TGTGCCAGCAGTTATTCTCCCTACAATGAGCAGTTCTTC.

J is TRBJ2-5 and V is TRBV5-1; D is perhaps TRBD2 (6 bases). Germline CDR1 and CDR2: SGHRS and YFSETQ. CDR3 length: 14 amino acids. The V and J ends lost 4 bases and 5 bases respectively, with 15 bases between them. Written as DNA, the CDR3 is TGCGCCAGCAGCCCCTCTAGCGAGCGGGAGACCCAGTACTTC. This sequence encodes CASSPSSERETQYF.

CDR3 nucleotide sequence: TGTGCCAGCAGTACAGCCGGGACTAGCGGGAGGGACGAGCAGTACTTC. Translated, it gives CASSTAGTSGRDEQYF. The chain employs TRBV28 and TRBJ2-7; 16 bases align to TRBD2. Germline V gene lookup returns CDR1 MDHEN and CDR2 SYDVKM. Trimming cost V 5 bases and J 5 bases; bases outside gene matches: 6. CDR3 size: 16 residues.

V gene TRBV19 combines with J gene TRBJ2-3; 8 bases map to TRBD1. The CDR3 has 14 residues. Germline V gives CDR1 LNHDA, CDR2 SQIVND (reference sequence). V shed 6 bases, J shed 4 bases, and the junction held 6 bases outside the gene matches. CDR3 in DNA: TGTGCCAGTAGGACCTCACAGGGGGCAGATACGCAGTATTTT. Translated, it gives CASRTSQGADTQYF.

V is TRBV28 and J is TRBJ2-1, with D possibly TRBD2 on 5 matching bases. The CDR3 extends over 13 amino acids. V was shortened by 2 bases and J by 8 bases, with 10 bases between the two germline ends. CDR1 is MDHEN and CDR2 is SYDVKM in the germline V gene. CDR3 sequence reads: CASSLREGHEQFF. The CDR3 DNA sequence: TGTGCCAGCAGTTTACGGGAAGGCCATGAGCAGTTCTTC. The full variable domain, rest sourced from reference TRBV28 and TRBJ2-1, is DVKVTQSSRYLVKRTGEKVFLECVQDMDHENMFWYRQDPGLGLRLIYFSYDVKMKEKGDIPEGYSVSREKKERFSLILESASTNQTSMYLCASSLREGHEQFFGPGTRLTVL.